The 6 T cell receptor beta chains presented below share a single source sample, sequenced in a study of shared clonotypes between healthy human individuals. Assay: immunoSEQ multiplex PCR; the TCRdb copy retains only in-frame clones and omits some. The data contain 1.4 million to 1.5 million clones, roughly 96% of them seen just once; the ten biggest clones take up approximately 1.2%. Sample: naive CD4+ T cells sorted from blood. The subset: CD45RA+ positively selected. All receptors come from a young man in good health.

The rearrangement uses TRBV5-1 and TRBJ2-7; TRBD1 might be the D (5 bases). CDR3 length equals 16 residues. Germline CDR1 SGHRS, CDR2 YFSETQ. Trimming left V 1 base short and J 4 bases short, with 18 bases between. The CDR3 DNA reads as TGCGCCAGCAGCTTGACAGGTCCAAGTACTTGGTACGAGCAGTACTTC. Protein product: CASSLTGPSTWYEQYF.

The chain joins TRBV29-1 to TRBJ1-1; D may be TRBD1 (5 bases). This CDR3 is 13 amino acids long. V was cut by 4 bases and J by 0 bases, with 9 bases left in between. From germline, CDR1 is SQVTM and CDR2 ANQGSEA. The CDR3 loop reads CSVALQVNTEAFF. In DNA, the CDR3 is TGCAGCGTTGCGCTACAGGTGAACACTGAAGCTTTCTTT. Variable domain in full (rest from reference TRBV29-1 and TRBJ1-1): SAVISQKPSRDICQRGTSLTIQCQVDSQVTMMFWYRQQPGQSLTLIATANQGSEATYESGFVIDKFPISRPNLTFSTLTVSNMSPEDSSIYLCSVALQVNTEAFFGQGTRLTVV.

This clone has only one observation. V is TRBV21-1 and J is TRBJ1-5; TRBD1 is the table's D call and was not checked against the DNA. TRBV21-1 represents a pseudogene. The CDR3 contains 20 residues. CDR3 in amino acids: CASSKGCIHRGTYSNQPQHF. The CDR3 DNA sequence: TGTGCCAGCAGCAAAGGATGTATCCACAGGGGAACTTATAGCAATCAGCCCCAGCATTTT.

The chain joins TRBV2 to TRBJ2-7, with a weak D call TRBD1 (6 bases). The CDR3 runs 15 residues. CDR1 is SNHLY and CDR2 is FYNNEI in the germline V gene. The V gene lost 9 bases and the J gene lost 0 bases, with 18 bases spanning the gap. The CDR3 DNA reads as TGTGCCAGGGGTCGCGACCGGGACAACTCCTACGAGCAGTACTTC. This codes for CARGRDRDNSYEQYF.

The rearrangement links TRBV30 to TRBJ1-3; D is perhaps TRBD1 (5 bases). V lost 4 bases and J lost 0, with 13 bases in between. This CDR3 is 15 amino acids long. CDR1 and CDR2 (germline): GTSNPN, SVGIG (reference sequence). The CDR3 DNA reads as TGTGCCTGGAATGTGGGACGGGACTCTGGAAACACCATATATTTT. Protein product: CAWNVGRDSGNTIYF.

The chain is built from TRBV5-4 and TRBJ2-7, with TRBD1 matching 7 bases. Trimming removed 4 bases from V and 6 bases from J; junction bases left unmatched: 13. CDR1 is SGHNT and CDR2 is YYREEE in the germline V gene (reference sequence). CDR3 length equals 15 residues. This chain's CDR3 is CASSRGQSQGGEQYF. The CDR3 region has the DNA TGTGCCAGCAGCCGGGGACAGTCCCAAGGCGGCGAGCAGTACTTC.